Listed here are 21 T cell receptor beta chains from one sample, sequenced in a study of cytomegalovirus exposure and HLA in healthy donors. PCR amplification relied on 60 Vbeta primers (plus 13 Jbeta primers). Clones were sequenced by immunoSEQ multiplex PCR, and TCRdb holds only the in-frame ones, with some missing. This sample has just under 250,000 clones, with more than 75% found just once. The sequencing input was PBMCs. The receptors originated from a woman in her forties in good health and CMV-seropositive.

The rearrangement joins TRBV2 to TRBJ1-3; D may be TRBD1 (5 bases). Deletions cut 8 bases from V and 7 bases from J, with 12 bases between. In germline, CDR1 is SNHLY, CDR2 FYNNEI. This CDR3 has 12 amino acids. In DNA form, the CDR3 reads TGTGCCAGCCCCGGGGAGGGGAACACCATATATTTT. Protein product: CASPGEGNTIYF.

V gene TRBV4-1 combines with J gene TRBJ1-2, with a weak D call TRBD1 (6 bases). This CDR3 comprises 16 residues. From germline, CDR1 is MGHRA and CDR2 YSYEKL. Trimming left V 4 bases short and J 2 bases short, with 17 bases between. The chain's CDR3 is CASSLSGGRSNYGYTF. CDR3 DNA: TGCGCCAGCAGCCTAAGTGGGGGCCGCTCCAACTATGGCTACACCTTC.

This clone was recorded only once. The rearrangement links TRBV7-2 to TRBJ2-3, with D perhaps TRBD2 (5 bases). V was pared by 5 bases and J by 0 bases, with 15 bases between. Germline V CDR1 and CDR2: SGHTA, FQGNSA. This CDR3 spans 16 amino acids. This CDR3 is CASSPAGTRSTDTQYF. The CDR3 DNA sequence: TGTGCCAGCAGCCCCGCCGGAACTAGGAGCACAGATACGCAGTATTTT.

This sequence joins TRBV28 and TRBJ1-5, with a tentative D call TRBD1 (6 bases). Between the trimmed V and J ends, which lost 2 bases and 4 bases, there was a span of 21 bases. CDR1 is MDHEN, CDR2 SYDVKM, per germline. The CDR3 totals 18 residues. Written as DNA, the CDR3 is TGTGCCAGCAGTTTACCTACAGGGCCCGCAAATAGAAATCAGCCCCAGCATTTT. This encodes CASSLPTGPANRNQPQHF.

This clone appeared a few times. The chain joins TRBV18 to TRBJ1-1; TRBD1 might be the D (5 bases). Germline V CDR1 and CDR2: KGHSH, LQKENI. V lost 6 bases to trimming and J lost 5 bases, with 19 bases between them. The CDR3 is 15 residues long. CDR3 region: CASSTNVGPGTEAFF. Here the CDR3 DNA reads TGTGCCAGCTCTACCAACGTGGGGCCCGGGACTGAAGCTTTCTTT.

This chain connects TRBV5-6 to TRBJ1-5; D gene ambiguous. V lost 1 base, J lost 9 bases, and 20 bases lay in between. CDR3 length: 16 residues. The germline V gene encodes CDR1 SGHDT and CDR2 YYEEEE. CDR3 sequence: CASSLFESEGVRPQHF. CDR3 bases: TGTGCCAGCAGCTTGTTCGAAAGTGAGGGAGTTAGGCCCCAGCATTTT. The full variable domain, completed using reference TRBV5-6 and TRBJ1-5, is DAGVTQSPTHLIKTRGQQVTLRCSPKSGHDTVSWYQQALGQGPQFIFQYYEEEERQRGNFPDRFSGHQFPNYSSELNVNALLLGDSALYLCASSLFESEGVRPQHFGDGTRLSIL.

V usage is TRBV29-1 and J usage is TRBJ2-7; tentative D call: TRBD1 (6 bases). Trimming shortened V by 5 bases and J by 0 bases, and 11 bases separated the two germline ends. Germline values: CDR1 SQVTM, CDR2 ANQGSEA. This CDR3 contains 13 residues. The CDR3 loop reads CSVQGTLSYEQYF. CDR3 nucleotide sequence: TGCAGCGTTCAGGGGACACTCTCCTACGAGCAGTACTTC.

This chain uses TRBV6-5 with TRBJ2-2, with 7 bases aligning to TRBD1. From germline, CDR1 is MNHEY and CDR2 SVGAGI. The V gene end was trimmed by 6 bases and the J gene end by 0 bases; junction bases not matched to a gene: 1. This CDR3 comprises 14 residues. The CDR3 coding sequence is TGTGCCAGCAGCGGACAGGCGAACACCGGGGAGCTGTTTTTT. This gives the protein CASSGQANTGELFF.

The chain recombines TRBV7-2 with TRBJ2-6; TRBD1 aligns across 9 bases. Looked up from germline, CDR1 is SGHTA and CDR2 is FQGNSA. V shed 4 bases, J shed 0 bases, and the junction held 4 bases outside the gene matches. The CDR3 contains 17 residues. The CDR3 coding sequence is TGTGCCAGCAGCTCCGGACAGGGGCTCTCTGGGGCCAACGTCCTGACTTTC. This encodes CASSSGQGLSGANVLTF.

The chain combines TRBV10-3 with TRBJ2-1, with 10 nucleotides matching TRBD2. V dropped 7 bases and J dropped 2; count of bases not matched to a gene: 5. The length of the CDR3 is 15 residues. In germline, CDR1 is ENHRY, CDR2 SYGVKD. The CDR3 nucleotides read TGTGCCATCACCCCCGGGACTAGCGCCTACAATGAGCAGTTCTTC. Protein: CAITPGTSAYNEQFF.

The rearrangement uses TRBV30 and TRBJ1-3; D is undetermined. The CDR3 runs to 14 residues. CDR1 is GTSNPN, CDR2 SVGIG, per germline (reference sequence). Trimming took off 4 bases at V and 4 bases at J, with 14 bases between the two ends. The CDR3 here is CAWTEGSRGNTIYF. For the CDR3, the DNA is TGTGCCTGGACCGAGGGTTCTCGAGGAAACACCATATATTTT.

V and J are TRBV11-2 and TRBJ2-7; 7 bases fit TRBD1. This CDR3 spans 17 amino acids. The V segment lost 1 base and the J segment 1 base; nucleotides outside the gene matches: 10. Germline lookup yields CDR1 SGHAT and CDR2 FQNNGV. CDR3 coding DNA: TGTGCCAGCAGCTTAGGTTTTGGGACAGCTCTTTCCTACGAGCAGTACTTC. It encodes CASSLGFGTALSYEQYF.

The chain joins TRBV5-6 to TRBJ1-5; D perhaps matches TRBD1 (6 bases). The V gene lost 4 bases and the J gene lost 5 bases, with 13 bases spanning the gap. Germline CDR1 SGHDT, CDR2 YYEEEE. CDR3 length: 14 residues. In DNA form, the CDR3 reads TGTGCCAGCAGCGTACAGGGTCCTTATCAGCCCCAGCATTTT. This gives the protein CASSVQGPYQPQHF.

The chain combines TRBV9 with TRBJ1-1; 7 bases agree with TRBD1. V shed 4 bases, J shed 1 base, and the junction held 1 base outside the gene matches. Germline CDR1 and CDR2: SGDLS and YYNGEE. The CDR3 is made up of 13 amino acids. The CDR3 DNA reads TGTGCCAGCAGCAGGGGGCCGAACACTGAAGCTTTCTTT. As protein: CASSRGPNTEAFF.

CDR3 protein: CASSRNNENYGYTF. CDR3 nucleotide sequence: TGTGCCAGCAGCCGAAACAACGAAAACTATGGCTACACCTTC. This chain links TRBV7-9 with TRBJ1-2; D is unclear. Germline V gene data show CDR1 as SEHNR and CDR2 as FQNEAQ (reference sequence). V lost 5 bases to trimming and J lost 2 bases, with 12 bases between them. The CDR3 consists of 14 residues.

This clone was found once. Different DNA sequences within this sample yield the same CDR3. The chain employs TRBV5-6 and TRBJ1-1, with 8 bases that match TRBD1. V lost 4 bases to trimming and J lost 2 bases; unmatched junction nucleotides: 4. There are 14 residues in the CDR3. Germline V gives CDR1 SGHDT, CDR2 YYEEEE. The CDR3 DNA is TGTGCCAGCAGCCCAGGGGGCCGCAACACTGAAGCTTTCTTT. Translation gives CASSPGGRNTEAFF.

V usage is TRBV28 and J usage is TRBJ2-7; unclear D gene. This CDR3 comprises 11 residues. Germline loops: CDR1 MDHEN, CDR2 SYDVKM. Trimming stripped 2 bases from V and 4 bases from J, with 3 bases between. The CDR3 protein is CASSLRYEQYF. As DNA, the CDR3 is TGTGCCAGCAGTTTACGTTACGAGCAGTACTTC.

The chain joins TRBV9 to TRBJ2-4; 10 bases fit TRBD1. The junction had 8 bases not matched to a gene; V was cut back by 3 bases and J by 8 bases. This CDR3 region has 15 residues. Germline-derived CDR1 and CDR2 are SGDLS and YYNGEE. The CDR3: CASSGEGTGEYIQYF. The DNA for the CDR3 is TGTGCCAGCAGCGGGGAAGGGACAGGGGAATACATTCAGTACTTC.

This clone has only a few counts. The rearrangement links TRBV7-6 to TRBJ2-7; TRBD2 aligns across 7 bases. After removal of 0 bases from V and 5 bases from J, the junction contained 4 bases not matched to a gene. The CDR3 totals 14 residues. The germline gives CDR1 SGHVS, CDR2 FNYEAQ. The CDR3 DNA reads as TGTGCCAGCAGCTTAGCGCCGGGGGGTAACGAGCAGTACTTC. It yields the protein CASSLAPGGNEQYF.

The rearrangement links TRBV5-6 to TRBJ1-1; 10 bases are a match to TRBD1. CDR1 and CDR2 from the germline V gene are SGHDT and YYEEEE. This CDR3 comprises 14 residues. V trimming: 6 bases; J trimming: 5 bases; junction bases outside the gene matches: 7. The CDR3 DNA sequence: TGTGCCAGCACCGCACCGGGACAGGGGACTGAAGCTTTCTTT. This gives the protein CASTAPGQGTEAFF. The full variable domain, with the rest looked up from reference TRBV5-6 and TRBJ1-1, is DAGVTQSPTHLIKTRGQQVTLRCSPKSGHDTVSWYQQALGQGPQFIFQYYEEEERQRGNFPDRFSGHQFPNYSSELNVNALLLGDSALYLCASTAPGQGTEAFFGQGTRLTVV.

As DNA, the CDR3 is TGTGCCTGGAGTCCCCAAACTCGGGCTGAAGCTTTCTTT. Translation: CAWSPQTRAEAFF. This rearrangement joins TRBV30 to TRBJ1-1, with D uncertain. This CDR3 has 13 amino acids. Trimming took off 2 bases at V and 6 bases at J, with 13 bases between the two ends. The germline V gene encodes CDR1 GTSNPN and CDR2 SVGIG (reference sequence). Using reference TRBV30 and TRBJ1-1 for the parts outside the CDR3, the full variable domain is SQTIHQWPATLVQPVGSPLSLECTVEGTSNPNLYWYRQAAGRGLQLLFYSVGIGQISSEVPQNLSASRPQDRQFILSSKKLLLSDSGFYLCAWSPQTRAEAFFGQGTRLTVV.